The rows below give T cell receptor beta chains drawn from one sample of a study of cytomegalovirus exposure and HLA in healthy donors. Libraries were prepared by immunoSEQ multiplex PCR; TCRdb keeps only in-frame clonotypes and omits some of them. The sample yields about 110,000 clones, 74% seen once. Sequencing input: PBMCs. The source of these receptors is a man aged 45 to 65 in good health and CMV-seropositive. CDR3s include the opening cysteine and the closing phenylalanine or tryptophan. The order of the fields is J gene, clone size, V gene, D gene, CDR3 protein, CDR3 DNA. D genes are given only for firm matches. Clone sizes are given selectively: once, few, many, or a class where the clone is expanded.

j_call: TRBJ2-7; clone_size: few; v_call: TRBV5-4; d_call: TRBD2; cdr3_aa: CASTPGGGSYEQYF; cdr3_nt: TGTGCCAGCACCCCTGGGGGGGGCTCCTACGAGCAGTACTTC
j_call: TRBJ1-6; clone_size: once; v_call: TRBV9; d_call: -; cdr3_aa: CASSVDPGNSPLHF; cdr3_nt: TGTGCCAGCAGCGTAGATCCGGGAAATTCACCCCTCCACTTT
j_call: TRBJ1-5; clone_size: -; v_call: TRBV9; d_call: -; cdr3_aa: CASSLGPLGNQPQHF; cdr3_nt: TGTGCCAGCAGCCTGGGCCCCTTGGGCAATCAGCCCCAGCATTTT
j_call: TRBJ2-7; clone_size: -; v_call: TRBV2; d_call: TRBD2; cdr3_aa: CASSEMLAVAYEQYF; cdr3_nt: TGTGCCAGCAGTGAAATGCTAGCGGTGGCCTACGAGCAGTACTTC
j_call: TRBJ2-3; clone_size: -; v_call: TRBV4-1; d_call: TRBD2; cdr3_aa: CASSRLRGAGVLSTDTQYF; cdr3_nt: TGCGCCAGCAGCCGCCTAAGAGGAGCGGGGGTGCTAAGCACAGATACGCAGTATTTT
j_call: TRBJ2-5; clone_size: -; v_call: TRBV21-1; d_call: -; cdr3_aa: CASSKERIQETQYF; cdr3_nt: TGTGCCAGCAGCAAAGAGAGAATCCAAGAGACCCAGTACTTC
j_call: TRBJ1-6; clone_size: -; v_call: TRBV5-1; d_call: TRBD1; cdr3_aa: CASSKDRGGSPLHF; cdr3_nt: TGCGCCAGCAGCAAGGACAGGGGCGGTTCACCCCTCCACTTT
j_call: TRBJ2-7; clone_size: -; v_call: TRBV6-6; d_call: -; cdr3_aa: CASSSPREQYF; cdr3_nt: TGTGCCAGCAGTTCCCCCCGGGAGCAGTACTTC
j_call: TRBJ1-6; clone_size: -; v_call: TRBV2; d_call: -; cdr3_aa: CASTGTRNSPLHF; cdr3_nt: TGTGCCAGCACCGGGACACGTAATTCACCCCTCCACTTC
j_call: TRBJ2-3; clone_size: -; v_call: TRBV7-2; d_call: -; cdr3_aa: CASSLDHRRDTQYF; cdr3_nt: TGTGCCAGCAGCTTGGACCATCGGAGGGATACGCAGTATTTT
j_call: TRBJ2-7; clone_size: few; v_call: TRBV7-3; d_call: -; cdr3_aa: CASRPQGLNLYEQYF; cdr3_nt: TGTGCCAGCAGGCCTCAGGGCCTCAACCTTTACGAGCAGTACTTC
j_call: TRBJ1-1; clone_size: -; v_call: TRBV9; d_call: TRBD1; cdr3_aa: CASSIGDRGYTEAFF; cdr3_nt: TGTGCCAGCAGCATAGGGGACAGGGGGTACACTGAAGCTTTCTTT
j_call: TRBJ1-5; clone_size: -; v_call: TRBV6-6; d_call: -; cdr3_aa: CASSYFLVYSNQPQHF; cdr3_nt: TGTGCCAGCAGTTACTTTTTAGTCTATAGCAATCAGCCCCAGCATTTT
j_call: TRBJ1-3; clone_size: -; v_call: TRBV2; d_call: -; cdr3_aa: CASSARDSGNTIYF; cdr3_nt: TGTGCCAGCAGTGCCCGGGACTCTGGAAACACCATATATTTT
j_call: TRBJ1-1; clone_size: -; v_call: TRBV20-1; d_call: -; cdr3_aa: CSAPVNTEAFF; cdr3_nt: TGCAGTGCTCCGGTTAACACTGAAGCTTTCTTT
j_call: TRBJ1-4; clone_size: -; v_call: TRBV6-6; d_call: -; cdr3_aa: CASSIRARGEKLFF; cdr3_nt: TGTGCCAGCAGTATCCGGGCCCGCGGGGAAAAACTGTTTTTT
j_call: TRBJ2-5; clone_size: -; v_call: TRBV6-6; d_call: -; cdr3_aa: CASSYLSEAGWYF; cdr3_nt: TGTGCCAGCAGTTATTTGAGCGAGGCGGGGTGGTACTTC
j_call: TRBJ2-7; clone_size: -; v_call: TRBV5-1; d_call: TRBD2; cdr3_aa: CASSRAGASGSHEQYF; cdr3_nt: TGCGCCAGCAGCCGAGCAGGGGCTAGCGGGAGCCACGAGCAGTACTTC
j_call: TRBJ1-5; clone_size: few; v_call: TRBV4-1; d_call: -; cdr3_aa: CASSQDRGGHQPQHF; cdr3_nt: TGCGCCAGCAGCCAAGATCGGGGGGGTCATCAGCCCCAGCATTTT
j_call: TRBJ2-7; clone_size: once; v_call: TRBV6-5; d_call: -; cdr3_aa: CASSALRGAEQYF; cdr3_nt: TGTGCCAGCAGCGCCCTCAGGGGGGCCGAGCAGTACTTC
j_call: TRBJ2-7; clone_size: -; v_call: TRBV21-1; d_call: -; cdr3_aa: CASTISGSREQYF; cdr3_nt: TGTGCCAGCACCATTAGCGGGAGCAGGGAGCAGTACTTC
j_call: TRBJ2-1; clone_size: -; v_call: TRBV6-5; d_call: -; cdr3_aa: CASSYSPGSSYNEQFF; cdr3_nt: TGTGCCAGCAGTTACAGTCCGGGGAGCTCCTACAATGAGCAGTTCTTC
j_call: TRBJ2-2; clone_size: -; v_call: TRBV9; d_call: TRBD2; cdr3_aa: CASSLPSGGAPGELFF; cdr3_nt: TGTGCCAGCAGCCTCCCTAGCGGGGGGGCCCCCGGGGAGCTGTTTTTT
j_call: TRBJ2-1; clone_size: -; v_call: TRBV7-7; d_call: TRBD2; cdr3_aa: CASSPTSGREVKQFF; cdr3_nt: TGTGCCAGCAGTCCCACGTCTGGGCGGGAGGTTAAGCAGTTCTTC
j_call: TRBJ1-5; clone_size: -; v_call: TRBV4-2; d_call: -; cdr3_aa: CASGQDELSNQPQHF; cdr3_nt: TGTGCCAGCGGCCAAGATGAGCTTAGCAATCAGCCCCAGCATTTT
j_call: TRBJ2-7; clone_size: few; v_call: TRBV5-1; d_call: -; cdr3_aa: CASSLDGSPYYEQYF; cdr3_nt: TGCGCCAGCAGCTTGGACGGGAGTCCCTACTACGAGCAGTACTTC
j_call: TRBJ2-5; clone_size: -; v_call: TRBV5-1; d_call: -; cdr3_aa: CASGGEQETQYF; cdr3_nt: TGCGCCAGCGGCGGGGAGCAAGAGACCCAGTACTTC